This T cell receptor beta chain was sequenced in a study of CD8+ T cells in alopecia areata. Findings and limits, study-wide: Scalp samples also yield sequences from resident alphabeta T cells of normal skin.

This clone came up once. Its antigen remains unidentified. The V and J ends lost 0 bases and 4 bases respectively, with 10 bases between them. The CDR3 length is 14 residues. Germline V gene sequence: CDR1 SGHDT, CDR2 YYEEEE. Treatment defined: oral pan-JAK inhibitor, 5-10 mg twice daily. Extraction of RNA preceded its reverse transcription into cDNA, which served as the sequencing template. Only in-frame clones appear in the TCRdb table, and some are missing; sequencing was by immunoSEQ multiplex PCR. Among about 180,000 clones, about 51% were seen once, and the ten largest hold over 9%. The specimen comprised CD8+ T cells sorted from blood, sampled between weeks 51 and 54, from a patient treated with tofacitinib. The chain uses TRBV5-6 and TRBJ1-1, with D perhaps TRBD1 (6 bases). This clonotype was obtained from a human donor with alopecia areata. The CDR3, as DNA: TGTGCCAGCAGCTTGGCGGGGGGCGGCACTGAAGCTTTCTTT. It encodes CASSLAGGGTEAFF.